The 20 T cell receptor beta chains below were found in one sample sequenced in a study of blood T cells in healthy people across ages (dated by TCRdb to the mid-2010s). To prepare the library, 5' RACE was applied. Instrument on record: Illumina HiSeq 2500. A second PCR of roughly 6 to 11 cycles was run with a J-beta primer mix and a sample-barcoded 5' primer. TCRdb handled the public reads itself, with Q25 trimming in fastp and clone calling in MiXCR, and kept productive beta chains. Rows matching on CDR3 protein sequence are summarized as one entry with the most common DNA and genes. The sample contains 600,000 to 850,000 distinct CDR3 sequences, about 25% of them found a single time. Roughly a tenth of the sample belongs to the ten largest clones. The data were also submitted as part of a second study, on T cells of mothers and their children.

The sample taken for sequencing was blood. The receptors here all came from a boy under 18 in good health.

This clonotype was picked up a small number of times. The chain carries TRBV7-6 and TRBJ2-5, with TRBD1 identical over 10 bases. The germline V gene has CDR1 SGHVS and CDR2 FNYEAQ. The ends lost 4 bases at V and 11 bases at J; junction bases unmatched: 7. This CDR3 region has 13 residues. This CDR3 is CASSSSPGQGQYF. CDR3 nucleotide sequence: TGTGCCAGCAGCTCCTCACCGGGACAGGGGCAGTACTTC.

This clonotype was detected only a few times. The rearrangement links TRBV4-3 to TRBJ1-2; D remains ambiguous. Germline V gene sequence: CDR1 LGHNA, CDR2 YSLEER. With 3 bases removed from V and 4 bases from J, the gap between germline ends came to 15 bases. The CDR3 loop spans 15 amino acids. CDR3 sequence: CASSHGAGLTYGYTF. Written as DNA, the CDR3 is TGCGCCAGCAGCCACGGCGCGGGCTTAACCTATGGCTACACCTTC.

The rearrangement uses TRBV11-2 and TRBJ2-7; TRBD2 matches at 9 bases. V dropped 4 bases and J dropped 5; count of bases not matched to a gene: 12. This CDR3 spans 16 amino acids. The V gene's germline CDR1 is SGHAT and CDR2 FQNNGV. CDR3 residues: CASSSVWSSGTHEQYF. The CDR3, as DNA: TGTGCCAGCAGCTCAGTCTGGTCTAGCGGGACTCACGAGCAGTACTTC.

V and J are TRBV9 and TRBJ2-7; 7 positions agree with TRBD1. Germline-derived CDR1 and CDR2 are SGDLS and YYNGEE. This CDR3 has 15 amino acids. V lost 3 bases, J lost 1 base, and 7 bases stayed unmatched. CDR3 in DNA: TGTGCCAGCAGCGCGCAACAGGGGAAGTCCTACGAGCAGTACTTC. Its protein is CASSAQQGKSYEQYF. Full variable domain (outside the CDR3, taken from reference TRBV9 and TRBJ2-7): DSGVTQTPKHLITATGQRVTLRCSPRSGDLSVYWYQQSLDQGLQFLIQYYNGEERAKGNILERFSAQQFPDLHSELNLSSLELGDSALYFCASSAQQGKSYEQYFGPGTRLTVT.

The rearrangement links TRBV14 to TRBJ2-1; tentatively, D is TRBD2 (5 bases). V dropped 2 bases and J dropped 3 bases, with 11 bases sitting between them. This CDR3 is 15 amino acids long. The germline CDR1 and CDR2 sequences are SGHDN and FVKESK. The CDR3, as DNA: TGTGCCAGCAGCCAAAGCCGGACTCTCTACAATGAGCAGTTCTTC. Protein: CASSQSRTLYNEQFF.

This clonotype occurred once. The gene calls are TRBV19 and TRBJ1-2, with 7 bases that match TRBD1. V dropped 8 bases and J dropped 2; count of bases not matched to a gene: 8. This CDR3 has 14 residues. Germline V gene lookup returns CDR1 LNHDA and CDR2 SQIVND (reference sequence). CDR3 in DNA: TGTGCCAGTCTTGGGGACAGCGGGAACTATGGCTACACCTTC. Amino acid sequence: CASLGDSGNYGYTF.

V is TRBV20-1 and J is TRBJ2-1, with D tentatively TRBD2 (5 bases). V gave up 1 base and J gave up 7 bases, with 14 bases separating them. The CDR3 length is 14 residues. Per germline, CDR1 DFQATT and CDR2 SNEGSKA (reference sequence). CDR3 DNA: TGCAGTGCTAGAGGCGCTCCGGGGTCAAATGAGCAGTTCTTC. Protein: CSARGAPGSNEQFF.

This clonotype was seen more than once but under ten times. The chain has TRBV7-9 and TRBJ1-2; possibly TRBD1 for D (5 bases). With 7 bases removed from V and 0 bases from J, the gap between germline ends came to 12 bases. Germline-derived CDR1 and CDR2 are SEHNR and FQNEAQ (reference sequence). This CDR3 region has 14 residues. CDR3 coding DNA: TGTGCCAGCACCAAGGGGAGTCCTAACTATGGCTACACCTTC. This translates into CASTKGSPNYGYTF.

CDR3: CASSSAYPASAKEAFF. CDR3 DNA sequence: TGTGCCAGCAGTTCCGCTTACCCGGCCAGCGCGAAAGAGGCTTTCTTT. The chain employs TRBV12-3 or TRBV12-4 and TRBJ1-1; D ambiguous. The CDR3 contains 16 residues. Trimming left V 4 bases short and J 11 bases short, with 26 bases between.

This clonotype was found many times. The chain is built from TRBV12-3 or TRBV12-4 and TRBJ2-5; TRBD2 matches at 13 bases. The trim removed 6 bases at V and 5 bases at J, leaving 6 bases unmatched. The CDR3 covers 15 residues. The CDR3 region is CASSPGTSGVETQYF. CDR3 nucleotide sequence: TGTGCCAGCAGCCCCGGGACTAGCGGGGTTGAGACCCAGTACTTC.

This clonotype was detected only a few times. Written as DNA, the CDR3 is TGTGCCAGCAGTCCCAGACTAGCGGGGGGTTTGGAGACCCAGTACTTC. Residues: CASSPRLAGGLETQYF. The chain recombines TRBV12-3 or TRBV12-4 with TRBJ2-5, with TRBD2 matching over 13 bases. The CDR3 has 16 amino acids. V lost 5 bases, J lost 5 bases, and 8 bases stayed unmatched.

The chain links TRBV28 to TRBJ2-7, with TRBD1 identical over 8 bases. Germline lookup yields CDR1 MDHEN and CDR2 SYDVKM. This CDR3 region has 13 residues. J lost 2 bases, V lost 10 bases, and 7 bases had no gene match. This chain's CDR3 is CAIRGPSAYEQYF. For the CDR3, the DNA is TGTGCCATCAGGGGGCCCTCCGCCTACGAGCAGTACTTC. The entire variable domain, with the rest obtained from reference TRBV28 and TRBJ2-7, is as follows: DVKVTQSSRYLVKRTGEKVFLECVQDMDHENMFWYRQDPGLGLRLIYFSYDVKMKEKGDIPEGYSVSREKKERFSLILESASTNQTSMYLCAIRGPSAYEQYFGPGTRLTVT.

The CDR3 sequence: CASSGPRVRIDYEQYF. CDR3 DNA sequence: TGTGCCAGCAGTGGACCAAGGGTTAGGATCGACTACGAGCAGTACTTC. The V and J genes are TRBV2 and TRBJ2-7; D uncertain. The CDR3 loop spans 16 amino acids. In germline, CDR1 is SNHLY, CDR2 FYNNEI. Deletions cut 4 bases from V and 3 bases from J, with 19 bases between.

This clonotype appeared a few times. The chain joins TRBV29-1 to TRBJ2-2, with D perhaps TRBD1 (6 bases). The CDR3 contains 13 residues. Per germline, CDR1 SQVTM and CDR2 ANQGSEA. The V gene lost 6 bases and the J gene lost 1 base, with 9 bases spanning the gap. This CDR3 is CSVKGQNTGELFF. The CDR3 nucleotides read TGCAGCGTGAAGGGACAGAACACCGGGGAGCTGTTTTTT.

The CDR3 spells CASSVDDVQYF. As DNA, the CDR3 is TGTGCCAGCAGCGTAGACGATGTGCAGTACTTC. The rearrangement joins TRBV9 to TRBJ2-7; no reliable D call. With 0 bases removed from V and 9 bases from J, the gap between germline ends came to 7 bases. Germline CDR1 reads SGDLS; CDR2 reads YYNGEE. CDR3 length equals 11 residues.

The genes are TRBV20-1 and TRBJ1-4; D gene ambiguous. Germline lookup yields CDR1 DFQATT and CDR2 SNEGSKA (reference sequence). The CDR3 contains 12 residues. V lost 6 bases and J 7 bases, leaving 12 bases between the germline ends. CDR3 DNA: TGCAGTGCCTCGTTGGGTTTTGAAAAACTGTTTTTT. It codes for CSASLGFEKLFF.

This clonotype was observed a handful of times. The CDR3 nucleotides are TGTGCCAGCAACTCCGGCGGGGTATACGAGCAGTACTTC. Translation: CASNSGGVYEQYF. The chain couples TRBV11-2 to TRBJ2-7, with D maybe TRBD2 (6 bases). CDR1 is SGHAT and CDR2 is FQNNGV in the germline V gene. The CDR3 covers 13 residues. The V and J ends lost 7 bases and 4 bases respectively, with 14 bases between them.

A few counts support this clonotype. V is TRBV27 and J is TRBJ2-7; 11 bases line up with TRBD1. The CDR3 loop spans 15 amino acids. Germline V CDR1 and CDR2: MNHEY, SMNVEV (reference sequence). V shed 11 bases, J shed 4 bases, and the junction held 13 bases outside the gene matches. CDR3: CAVAPGGQGDYEQYF. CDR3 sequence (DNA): TGTGCCGTCGCCCCGGGGGGACAGGGGGATTACGAGCAGTACTTC.

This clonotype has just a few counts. The CDR3 nucleotides are TGTGCCAGCAGCCGGCAAGCAGCAACCTACGAGCAGTACTTC. It translates to CASSRQAATYEQYF. The V gene is TRBV7-9, the J gene TRBJ2-7, with D unresolved. V was trimmed by 5 bases and J by 2 bases, leaving 13 bases between them. The CDR3 has 14 amino acids. Germline V CDR1 and CDR2: SEHNR, FQNEAQ (reference sequence).

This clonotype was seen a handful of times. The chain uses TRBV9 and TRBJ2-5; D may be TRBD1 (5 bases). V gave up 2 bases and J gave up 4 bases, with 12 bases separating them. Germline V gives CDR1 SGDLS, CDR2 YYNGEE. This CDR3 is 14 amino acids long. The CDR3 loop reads CASSVRQSGETQYF. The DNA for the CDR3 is TGTGCCAGCAGCGTCCGACAGTCCGGAGAGACCCAGTACTTC.